This is a list of T cell receptor beta chains from one sample in a study of blood T cell repertoires in COVID-19. Sequencing used immunoSEQ multiplex PCR; TCRdb keeps in-frame clones, though not all of them. The sample shows some 180,000 clones, more than 80% of them seen only once. Sequenced input: PBMCs or T cells enriched from blood (not recorded which). Source of these receptors: a middle-aged man who had recovered from COVID-19. Each CDR3 is given with its conserved first and last residue. The D gene is left open where the match is weak. Size values are once, few and many counts, or a class for expanded clones, and some rows have none.

V gene: TRBV5-1; D gene: TRBD1; clone size: .; J gene: TRBJ1-4; CDR3 DNA: TGCGCCAGCAGCTCCCTGGGGGACAGGGTTAATGAAAAACTGTTTTTT; CDR3 protein: CASSSLGDRVNEKLFF
V gene: TRBV11-3; D gene: .; clone size: .; J gene: TRBJ1-1; CDR3 DNA: TGTGCCAGCAGCTTAGTTGACAGGCAGTTAGGTTACAGTGCTGAAGCTTTCTTT; CDR3 protein: CASSLVDRQLGYSAEAFF
V gene: TRBV28; D gene: TRBD2; clone size: .; J gene: TRBJ2-1; CDR3 DNA: TGTGCCAGCAATAGCGGGAGGGCCGGTGGGAATGAGCAGTTCTTC; CDR3 protein: CASNSGRAGGNEQFF
V gene: TRBV18; D gene: .; clone size: .; J gene: TRBJ1-1; CDR3 DNA: TGTGCCAGCTCACCAGATCCAGGAATCACTGAAGCTTTCTTT; CDR3 protein: CASSPDPGITEAFF
V gene: TRBV29-1; D gene: .; clone size: many; J gene: TRBJ1-5; CDR3 DNA: TGCAGCGTTGAAGTGCGGGACAGCAATCAGCCCCAGCATTTT; CDR3 protein: CSVEVRDSNQPQHF
V gene: TRBV11-1; D gene: .; clone size: once; J gene: TRBJ2-7; CDR3 DNA: TGTGCCAGCAGCTTAGTTCAAACCTACGAGCAGTACTTC; CDR3 protein: CASSLVQTYEQYF
V gene: TRBV29-1; D gene: .; clone size: .; J gene: TRBJ2-7; CDR3 DNA: TGCAGCGTGGACCAGGGGGGAAACCAAGGAAGGCAGTACTTC; CDR3 protein: CSVDQGGNQGRQYF
V gene: TRBV4-1; D gene: .; clone size: .; J gene: TRBJ1-2; CDR3 DNA: TGCGCCAGCAGCCAAGGGATGACAGAAAACTATGGCTACACCTTC; CDR3 protein: CASSQGMTENYGYTF
V gene: TRBV7-9; D gene: .; clone size: .; J gene: TRBJ1-2; CDR3 DNA: TGTGCCAGCAGCTCAGCAGGCGTCGGGAATGTAGCTAACTATGGCTACACCTTC; CDR3 protein: CASSSAGVGNVANYGYTF
V gene: TRBV7-9; D gene: .; clone size: .; J gene: TRBJ1-2; CDR3 DNA: TGTGCCAGCAGTCCCCTCAGGCCGGAGGCCTATGGCTACACCTTC; CDR3 protein: CASSPLRPEAYGYTF
V gene: TRBV2; D gene: TRBD1; clone size: .; J gene: TRBJ1-4; CDR3 DNA: TGTGCCAGCAAGAGGGACAGCCTTAATGAAAAACTGTTTTTT; CDR3 protein: CASKRDSLNEKLFF
V gene: TRBV27; D gene: TRBD2; clone size: once; J gene: TRBJ2-3; CDR3 DNA: TGTGCCAGCAGTTCCGTAGGGAATAGCGGGAGGGTGGATACGCAGTATTTT; CDR3 protein: CASSSVGNSGRVDTQYF
V gene: TRBV7-2; D gene: TRBD1; clone size: .; J gene: TRBJ1-2; CDR3 DNA: TGTGCCAGCAGCGTTGAGGACAGGTACTATGGCTACACCTTC; CDR3 protein: CASSVEDRYYGYTF
V gene: TRBV2; D gene: .; clone size: .; J gene: TRBJ1-1; CDR3 DNA: TGTGCCAGCAGTGTGACGGGAACCGGGACTGAAGCTTTCTTT; CDR3 protein: CASSVTGTGTEAFF
V gene: TRBV11-3; D gene: .; clone size: .; J gene: TRBJ1-1; CDR3 DNA: TGTGCCAGCAGCTTAGGGCTTCGGGGTGACACTGAAGCTTTCTTT; CDR3 protein: CASSLGLRGDTEAFF
V gene: TRBV30; D gene: TRBD1; clone size: .; J gene: TRBJ1-4; CDR3 DNA: TGTGCCTGGAGTGGGGGACAGGGCGAGGAAAAACTGTTTTTT; CDR3 protein: CAWSGGQGEEKLFF
V gene: TRBV6-5; D gene: .; clone size: .; J gene: TRBJ1-2; CDR3 DNA: TGTGCCAGCAGCTCAGGGGTCTATGGCTACACCTTC; CDR3 protein: CASSSGVYGYTF
V gene: TRBV29-1; D gene: TRBD1; clone size: once; J gene: TRBJ1-2; CDR3 DNA: TGCAGCGTGGGGGGACAGATCCCCGGCTACACCTTC; CDR3 protein: CSVGGQIPGYTF
V gene: TRBV10-3; D gene: .; clone size: .; J gene: TRBJ2-1; CDR3 DNA: TGTGCCATCAGTGAGTCCGGCAGGGGCCCAGAGATCTTCAATGAGCAGTTCTTC; CDR3 protein: CAISESGRGPEIFNEQFF
V gene: TRBV7-2; D gene: TRBD1; clone size: .; J gene: TRBJ1-5; CDR3 DNA: TGTGCCAGCAGCTTGGATGGGACAGATTCGCAGCCCCAGCATTTT; CDR3 protein: CASSLDGTDSQPQHF
V gene: TRBV30; D gene: .; clone size: .; J gene: TRBJ1-2; CDR3 DNA: TGTGCCTGGAGTGTCCTCACAGGGATGGCGTATGGCTACACCTTC; CDR3 protein: CAWSVLTGMAYGYTF
V gene: TRBV13; D gene: .; clone size: .; J gene: TRBJ2-2; CDR3 DNA: TGTGCCAGCAAAATTACCGGGGGGGAGCTGTTTTTT; CDR3 protein: CASKITGGELFF
V gene: TRBV19; D gene: .; clone size: .; J gene: TRBJ1-2; CDR3 DNA: TGTGCCAGTAGTATAGGTTGGATCAGCGACTATGGCTACACCTTC; CDR3 protein: CASSIGWISDYGYTF
V gene: TRBV15; D gene: .; clone size: .; J gene: TRBJ1-1; CDR3 DNA: TGTGCCACCAGCAGAGGTCAGGACACTGAAGCTTTCTTT; CDR3 protein: CATSRGQDTEAFF
V gene: TRBV27; D gene: .; clone size: few; J gene: TRBJ2-1; CDR3 DNA: TGTGCCAGCAGTTTAGGACGGACTCAGTTCTTC; CDR3 protein: CASSLGRTQFF
V gene: TRBV15; D gene: TRBD1; clone size: .; J gene: TRBJ2-7; CDR3 DNA: TGTGCCACCAGTAGACAGGGTACCTACGAGCAGTACTTC; CDR3 protein: CATSRQGTYEQYF
V gene: TRBV9; D gene: .; clone size: .; J gene: TRBJ2-3; CDR3 DNA: TGTGCCAGCAGCGTAGAGGTGAATGGCAGGGTTACAGATACGCAGTATTTT; CDR3 protein: CASSVEVNGRVTDTQYF
V gene: TRBV29-1; D gene: TRBD1; clone size: .; J gene: TRBJ1-1; CDR3 DNA: TGCAGCGTCGCTCCAGGGGGCACTGAAGCTTTCTTT; CDR3 protein: CSVAPGGTEAFF
V gene: TRBV28; D gene: .; clone size: .; J gene: TRBJ1-1; CDR3 DNA: TGTGCCAGCAGTCGACATCAGGACACTGAAGCTTTCTTT; CDR3 protein: CASSRHQDTEAFF
V gene: TRBV6-5; D gene: TRBD1; clone size: .; J gene: TRBJ1-6; CDR3 DNA: TGTGCCAGCAGTTACACAGGGGGTAATTCACCCCTCCACTTT; CDR3 protein: CASSYTGGNSPLHF
V gene: TRBV10-3; D gene: TRBD1; clone size: .; J gene: TRBJ2-3; CDR3 DNA: TGTGCCATCAGTCTGGGACAGGGACGAAGCACAGATACGCAGTATTTT; CDR3 protein: CAISLGQGRSTDTQYF
V gene: TRBV5-1; D gene: .; clone size: once; J gene: TRBJ2-2; CDR3 DNA: TGCGCCAGCAGCCCGGGGACGTGGGGGCTCACCGGGGAGCTGTTTTTT; CDR3 protein: CASSPGTWGLTGELFF